This T cell receptor beta chain came from a study of blood T cell repertoires in COVID-19. Trimming took 5 bases from V and 4 from J, leaving 11 bases between them. Germline V gives CDR1 LNHDA, CDR2 SQIVND (reference sequence). The CDR3 has 13 residues. Only in-frame clones appear in the TCRdb table, and some are missing; sequencing was by immunoSEQ multiplex PCR. The sample lists some 100,000 clones, approximately 82% seen once, with 6.5% to 8.5% in the top ten. The rearrangement links TRBV19 to TRBJ2-5; D call uncertain. Material for sequencing was peripheral blood. The sequence derives from a man aged 50-60 years with active or convalescent COVID-19. The CDR3 region is CASSPWRGETQYF. CDR3 DNA: TGTGCCAGTAGTCCATGGAGAGGAGAGACCCAGTACTTC. The complete variable domain, with remaining parts taken from reference TRBV19 and TRBJ2-5, reads DGGITQSPKYLFRKEGQNVTLSCEQNLNHDAMYWYRQDPGQGLRLIYYSQIVNDFQKGDIAEGYSVSREKKESFPLTVTSAQKNPTAFYLCASSPWRGETQYFGPGTRLLVL.